This TCR beta chain stems from a study of long-term antiretroviral therapy in people with HIV. Turning to the study itself: A decade or so separates the oldest specimens from the later 2015 immediate-ART recommendation.

Per germline, CDR1 MNHEY and CDR2 SVGAGI. The CDR3 length is 12 residues. Trimming took 9 bases from V and 3 from J, leaving 11 bases between them. Ahead of DNA extraction, samples held roughly 1-11 million cryopreserved PBMC each. An immunoSEQ assay, version v3.0, was performed at survey level. The data were produced by immunoSEQ multiplex PCR, yet TCRdb's version contains in-frame clones alone and is incomplete. This table holds roughly 20,000 clones, around four fifths found once. This clonotype originated in a woman aged 50 to 65 with HIV. The J gene is TRBJ1-1, the V gene TRBV6-5; maybe TRBD1 (6 bases). The sample here was unsorted PBMCs, taken 1.9 years after starting antiretroviral therapy. CDR3 sequence reads: CASRGRDTEAFF. DNA of the CDR3: TGTGCCAGTAGGGGGAGGGACACTGAAGCTTTCTTT.